The TCR beta chain under discussion was sequenced for a study of T cells in Graves' hyperthyroidism and ophthalmopathy. Overall study: Sampling of peripheral blood happened at initial diagnosis, prior to any treatment.

Germline-derived CDR1 and CDR2 are SGHRS and YFSETQ. This CDR3 region has 14 residues. The junction had 2 bases not matched to a gene; V was cut back by 2 bases and J by 4 bases. Amplification targeted TCR beta CDR3 regions from RNA transcripts. When the TCR CDR3 underwent first-round RT-PCR, the HTBI primer set was used. TCRdb reanalysed the multiplex PCR reads using MiXCR and keeps one entry per CDR3 protein. The data show roughly 600,000 distinct CDR3 sequences, around 13% seen once. This clonotype was counted many times. The diagnostic basis comprised clinical symptoms, serum thyroxine and TRAb, thyroid ultrasound and orbital computed tomography.

The receptor was isolated from a woman aged 50 to 60 with Graves' ophthalmopathy. Sequencing input: blood. V is TRBV5-1 and J is TRBJ2-1, with 8 bases aligning to TRBD2. The CDR3 nucleotides are TGCGCCAGCAGCTTAGCGGGAGATTACAATGAGCAGTTCTTC. Translation: CASSLAGDYNEQFF.